This entry lists 9 T cell receptor beta chains sequenced from one sample in a study of CD8 T cells in ankylosing spondylitis. One entry per CDR3 protein, called by TCRdb with MiXCR from the 5' RACE reads. The repertoire holds 30,000 to 45,000 distinct CDR3 sequences, around a tenth seen once, with roughly 15% in the top ten. Material: blood, either unsorted or a sorted T cell fraction (not recorded which). The receptors derive from a male donor with ankylosing spondylitis or in good health (not recorded which).

This clonotype was seen many times. This chain joins TRBV20-1 and TRBJ2-7; 8 bases are a match to TRBD1. V lost 3 bases to trimming and J lost 5 bases; unmatched junction nucleotides: 6. CDR3 length: 13 amino acids. CDR1 is DFQATT and CDR2 is SNEGSKA in the germline V gene (reference sequence). The CDR3 here is CSARPGQANEQYF. CDR3 sequence (DNA): TGCAGTGCTAGGCCGGGACAGGCAAACGAGCAGTACTTC.

This clonotype was counted ten times or more. This sequence joins TRBV9 and TRBJ1-1; 8 nucleotides line up with TRBD1. Germline V lookup: CDR1 SGDLS, CDR2 YYNGEE. The CDR3 is made up of 16 amino acids. With V trimmed by 0 bases and J by 1 base, 5 bases remained unmatched. The CDR3 DNA is TGTGCCAGCAGCGTAGTGGCAGGGGGCACGAACACTGAAGCTTTCTTT. It codes for CASSVVAGGTNTEAFF.

This clonotype was seen only a few times. This sequence joins TRBV11-3 and TRBJ1-3; possibly TRBD1 for D (5 bases). The CDR3 loop spans 14 amino acids. Trimming stripped 5 bases from V and 4 bases from J, with 12 bases between. CDR1 and CDR2 (germline): SGHNT, YENEEA. The DNA for the CDR3 is TGTGCCAGCAGCCGAACAGGAGCAGGAAACACCATATATTTT. Protein product: CASSRTGAGNTIYF.

The genes are TRBV27 and TRBJ2-3; possibly TRBD1 or TRBD2 for D (5 bases each). There are 13 residues in the CDR3. Per germline, CDR1 MNHEY and CDR2 SMNVEV (reference sequence). Deletions cut 9 bases from V and 2 bases from J, with 12 bases between. The CDR3 spells CASRRGTTDTQYF. CDR3 bases: TGTGCCAGTAGGAGAGGGACCACAGATACGCAGTATTTT.

This clonotype has ten or more counts. The chain joins TRBV4-2 to TRBJ2-7; the D gene is possibly TRBD1 (6 bases). Germline CDR1 and CDR2: LGHNA and YNFKEQ. Trimming left V 5 bases short and J 0 bases short, with 17 bases between. The CDR3 consists of 16 residues. CDR3 nucleotides: TGTGCCAGCAGCGAAGCAGCCGGACAGATCTCCTACGAGCAGTACTTC. Amino acid sequence: CASSEAAGQISYEQYF.

The CDR3 nucleotides read TGTGCCAGCAGTACACCCTACAATGAGCAGTTCTTC. Its translation: CASSTPYNEQFF. The chain combines TRBV12-3 or TRBV12-4 with TRBJ2-1; D ambiguous. With 5 bases removed from V and 2 bases from J, the gap between germline ends came to 4 bases. The CDR3 is 12 residues long.

J is TRBJ2-6 and V is TRBV6-5; either TRBD1 or TRBD2 may supply D (5 bases each). Trimming removed 4 bases from V and 4 bases from J, with 11 bases in between. This CDR3 has 15 amino acids. Germline V gives CDR1 MNHEY, CDR2 SVGAGI. This CDR3 reads CASSLAGTGANVLTF. The DNA of the CDR3 is TGTGCCAGCAGTTTAGCAGGGACCGGGGCCAACGTCCTGACTTTC.

The chain uses TRBV2 and TRBJ2-5, with 8 bases identical to TRBD2. From germline, CDR1 is SNHLY and CDR2 FYNNEI. The CDR3 runs 14 residues. The ends lost 6 bases at V and 7 bases at J; junction bases unmatched: 10. The CDR3 loop reads CASRTGTSGSTQYF. In nucleotides, the CDR3 is TGTGCCAGCAGGACCGGGACTAGTGGTTCGACCCAGTACTTC.

The sample holds many counts of this clonotype. V usage is TRBV6-5 and J usage is TRBJ2-3; 7 bases line up with TRBD2. Per the germline V gene, CDR1 is MNHEY and CDR2 is SVGAGI. The CDR3 has 19 amino acids. With V trimmed by 2 bases and J by 2 bases, 16 bases remained unmatched. The CDR3 protein is CASSYPPLGRGGYTDTQYF. The CDR3 DNA reads as TGTGCCAGCAGTTACCCCCCCTTGGGGAGGGGAGGGTACACAGATACGCAGTATTTT.